A selection of T cell receptor beta chains follows, all from one sample in a study of human T cells and chemical hapten exposure. TCRdb analysed the RACE reads with MiXCR anew, one entry per CDR3 protein. Of some 350,000 distinct CDR3 sequences listed, about 6% are singletons. This material consisted of whole blood, taken in connection with sensitization to the hapten diphenylcyclopropenone (DPC). The receptors come from a woman younger than 30 with alopecia areata. Some clones in this sample may be carry-over from other donors' samples. The CDR3 runs from the conserved cysteine through the conserved F or W. D genes are given only for firm matches. Size is stated for part of the rows, as once, few or many counts, or as a class when the clone is expanded.

CDR3aa: CASSFPGAPEAFF
CDR3nt: TGCGCCAGCAGCTTCCCGGGGGCCCCTGAAGCTTTCTTT
v_gene: TRBV5-1
d_gene: NA
j_gene: TRBJ1-1
abundance: many

CDR3aa: CASRWGGVDTQYF
CDR3nt: TGTGCCAGCAGGTGGGGGGGCGTAGATACGCAGTATTTT
v_gene: TRBV4-2
d_gene: NA
j_gene: TRBJ2-3
abundance: once

CDR3aa: CASSSSSDTDTQYF
CDR3nt: TGTGCCAGCAGTTCTTCTTCGGACACAGATACGCAGTATTTT
v_gene: TRBV12-3/TRBV12-4
d_gene: NA
j_gene: TRBJ2-3
abundance: few

CDR3aa: CATSRGANQPQHF
CDR3nt: TGTGCCACCTCCCGGGGGGCGAATCAGCCCCAGCATTTT
v_gene: TRBV2
d_gene: NA
j_gene: TRBJ1-5
abundance: many

CDR3aa: CASSELAGTKSTQYF
CDR3nt: TGTGCCAGCAGTGAACTAGCGGGGACCAAATCGACCCAGTACTTC
v_gene: TRBV6-4
d_gene: TRBD2
j_gene: TRBJ2-5
abundance: many

CDR3aa: CASSLEGEAAQHF
CDR3nt: TGCGCCAGCAGCTTGGAAGGGGAAGCGGCCCAGCATTTT
v_gene: TRBV5-1
d_gene: NA
j_gene: TRBJ1-5
abundance: many

CDR3aa: CASIRQEAFFEAFF
CDR3nt: TGTGCCAGCATTCGGCAGGAGGCCTTCTTTGAAGCTTTCTTT
v_gene: TRBV5-8
d_gene: NA
j_gene: TRBJ1-1
abundance: many

CDR3aa: CAIRDRDTDTQYF
CDR3nt: TGTGCTATCCGGGACAGGGACACAGATACGCAGTATTTT
v_gene: TRBV7-6
d_gene: TRBD1
j_gene: TRBJ2-3
abundance: many

CDR3aa: CASSPGLGAYEQYF
CDR3nt: TGTGCCAGCAGCCCCGGGCTTGGGGCCTACGAGCAGTACTTC
v_gene: TRBV5-6
d_gene: NA
j_gene: TRBJ2-7
abundance: many

CDR3aa: CASSPSGTAYEQYF
CDR3nt: TGTGCCAGCAGCCCATCCGGGACAGCCTACGAGCAGTACTTC
v_gene: TRBV9
d_gene: TRBD1
j_gene: TRBJ2-7
abundance: many

CDR3aa: CASSLEGVDHEQYF
CDR3nt: TGCGCCAGCAGCTTGGAGGGTGTTGACCACGAGCAGTACTTC
v_gene: TRBV5-1
d_gene: NA
j_gene: TRBJ2-7
abundance: few

CDR3aa: CASPGPFRGDYGYTF
CDR3nt: TGTGCCAGCCCCGGTCCTTTTCGGGGGGACTATGGCTACACCTTC
v_gene: TRBV7-2
d_gene: NA
j_gene: TRBJ1-2
abundance: NA

CDR3aa: CASSQGAGFNYGYTF
CDR3nt: TGCGCCAGCAGCCAAGGAGCAGGATTTAACTATGGCTACACCTTC
v_gene: TRBV4-1
d_gene: NA
j_gene: TRBJ1-2
abundance: many

CDR3aa: CASSQGQNTEAFF
CDR3nt: TGTGCCAGCTCACAGGGACAGAACACTGAAGCTTTCTTT
v_gene: TRBV18
d_gene: NA
j_gene: TRBJ1-1
abundance: many

CDR3aa: CASSFARNYGYTF
CDR3nt: TGTGCCAGCAGCTTTGCCAGGAACTATGGCTACACCTTC
v_gene: TRBV5-6
d_gene: NA
j_gene: TRBJ1-2
abundance: many

CDR3aa: CASRESTSGANVLTF
CDR3nt: TGCGCCAGCAGGGAGAGTACCTCTGGGGCCAACGTCCTGACTTTC
v_gene: TRBV5-1
d_gene: NA
j_gene: TRBJ2-6
abundance: many

CDR3aa: CASISGSGNTIYF
CDR3nt: TGTGCCAGCATCAGTGGCTCTGGAAACACCATATATTTT
v_gene: TRBV6-5
d_gene: NA
j_gene: TRBJ1-3
abundance: many

CDR3aa: CASSQDRSDAKEPQHF
CDR3nt: TGCGCCAGCAGCCAAGATAGGTCCGATGCCAAGGAACCCCAGCATTTT
v_gene: TRBV4-3
d_gene: NA
j_gene: TRBJ1-5
abundance: NA

CDR3aa: CASSLYAEYEQYF
CDR3nt: TGTGCCAGCAGCTTGTACGCCGAGTACGAGCAGTACTTC
v_gene: TRBV5-6
d_gene: NA
j_gene: TRBJ2-7
abundance: few

CDR3aa: CASRPGQGKEKLFF
CDR3nt: TGTGCCAGCAGACCGGGACAGGGTAAAGAAAAACTGTTTTTT
v_gene: TRBV6-1
d_gene: TRBD1
j_gene: TRBJ1-4
abundance: few

CDR3aa: CASSQRGQGAASGELFF
CDR3nt: TGCGCCAGCAGCCAACGGGGACAGGGGGCCGCTAGCGGGGAGCTGTTTTTT
v_gene: TRBV4-1
d_gene: TRBD1
j_gene: TRBJ2-2
abundance: NA

CDR3aa: CASSQEGGSYQETQYF
CDR3nt: TGTGCCAGCAGCCAAGAAGGGGGGTCGTACCAAGAGACCCAGTACTTC
v_gene: TRBV14
d_gene: NA
j_gene: TRBJ2-5
abundance: NA

CDR3aa: CASSLGWGTEKLFF
CDR3nt: TGTGCCAGCAGTTTGGGGTGGGGGACTGAAAAACTGTTTTTT
v_gene: TRBV6-5
d_gene: NA
j_gene: TRBJ1-4
abundance: many

CDR3aa: CASSEETGVWYTF
CDR3nt: TGTGCCAGCAGTGAAGAGACAGGGGTTTGGTACACCTTC
v_gene: TRBV2
d_gene: TRBD1
j_gene: TRBJ1-2
abundance: NA

CDR3aa: CASSPDRGSQETQYF
CDR3nt: TGTGCCAGCAGTCCCGACAGGGGATCCCAAGAGACCCAGTACTTC
v_gene: TRBV27
d_gene: TRBD1
j_gene: TRBJ2-5
abundance: few

CDR3aa: CATSDSSGLNTDTQYF
CDR3nt: TGTGCCACCAGTGATTCTAGCGGATTGAACACAGATACGCAGTATTTT
v_gene: TRBV24-1
d_gene: TRBD2
j_gene: TRBJ2-3
abundance: many

CDR3aa: CASSPWGQGSSYNEQFF
CDR3nt: TGTGCCAGCAGTCCCTGGGGACAGGGAAGCTCCTACAATGAGCAGTTCTTC
v_gene: TRBV27
d_gene: TRBD1
j_gene: TRBJ2-1
abundance: few

CDR3aa: CSAPGGGTLNEQFF
CDR3nt: TGCAGTGCCCCAGGGGGGGGGACCCTCAATGAGCAGTTCTTC
v_gene: TRBV20-1
d_gene: NA
j_gene: TRBJ2-1
abundance: NA

CDR3aa: CASSQDHRINEKLFF
CDR3nt: TGCGCCAGCAGCCAAGATCACAGGATTAATGAAAAACTGTTTTTT
v_gene: TRBV4-1
d_gene: NA
j_gene: TRBJ1-4
abundance: many

CDR3aa: CASSQILPTDFSSYEQYF
CDR3nt: TGCGCCAGCAGCCAAATCCTCCCGACAGATTTTAGCTCCTACGAGCAGTACTTC
v_gene: TRBV4-3
d_gene: NA
j_gene: TRBJ2-7
abundance: few

CDR3aa: CASQSSNRAEAFF
CDR3nt: TGTGCCAGCCAGAGTTCAAACAGGGCCGAAGCTTTCTTT
v_gene: TRBV6-6
d_gene: NA
j_gene: TRBJ1-1
abundance: NA

CDR3aa: CASSYPVNAGQMNIQYF
CDR3nt: TGTGCCAGCAGTTACCCAGTGAACGCGGGACAGATGAACATTCAGTACTTC
v_gene: TRBV6-2/TRBV6-3
d_gene: NA
j_gene: TRBJ2-4
abundance: NA

CDR3aa: CASSQDHHISNYGYTF
CDR3nt: TGCGCCAGCAGCCAAGATCATCACATCTCTAACTATGGCTACACCTTC
v_gene: TRBV4-3
d_gene: NA
j_gene: TRBJ1-2
abundance: many

CDR3aa: CASSAWDRGPYTF
CDR3nt: TGTGCCAGCAGTGCTTGGGACAGGGGGCCCTACACCTTC
v_gene: TRBV6-5
d_gene: TRBD1
j_gene: TRBJ1-2
abundance: many

CDR3aa: CASSQGVAGGYNEQFF
CDR3nt: TGCGCCAGCAGCCAAGGTGTGGCGGGGGGGTACAATGAGCAGTTCTTC
v_gene: TRBV4-3
d_gene: TRBD2
j_gene: TRBJ2-1
abundance: few

CDR3aa: CASSYRLAARYEQYF
CDR3nt: TGTGCCAGCAGTTACAGGCTAGCGGCGCGTTACGAGCAGTACTTC
v_gene: TRBV6-2/TRBV6-3
d_gene: TRBD2
j_gene: TRBJ2-7
abundance: NA

CDR3aa: CASSLYDRKVGKLFF
CDR3nt: TGTGCCAGCAGTTTATATGACAGGAAGGTTGGAAAACTGTTTTTT
v_gene: TRBV28
d_gene: NA
j_gene: TRBJ1-4
abundance: NA

CDR3aa: CSAPSGTGGDEQFF
CDR3nt: TGCAGCGCGCCCTCCGGGACAGGGGGAGATGAGCAGTTCTTC
v_gene: TRBV29-1
d_gene: TRBD1
j_gene: TRBJ2-1
abundance: many

CDR3aa: CSAQVSGNTIYF
CDR3nt: TGCAGTGCCCAGGTCTCTGGAAACACCATATATTTT
v_gene: TRBV20-1
d_gene: NA
j_gene: TRBJ1-3
abundance: many

CDR3aa: CASSRMAQGDTQYF
CDR3nt: TGTGCCAGCAGCCGAATGGCTCAAGGGGATACGCAGTATTTT
v_gene: TRBV4-2
d_gene: NA
j_gene: TRBJ2-3
abundance: NA

CDR3aa: CASSLEPSGQPQHF
CDR3nt: TGTGCCAGCAGCTTGGAACCTTCCGGTCAGCCCCAGCATTTT
v_gene: TRBV7-9
d_gene: NA
j_gene: TRBJ1-5
abundance: NA

CDR3aa: CSASDGLAGYYNEQFF
CDR3nt: TGCAGTGCTAGCGACGGGCTAGCGGGATACTACAATGAGCAGTTCTTC
v_gene: TRBV20-1
d_gene: TRBD2
j_gene: TRBJ2-1
abundance: NA

CDR3aa: CASSFLAYRNQPQHF
CDR3nt: TGTGCCAGCAGTTTCTTGGCTTACCGGAATCAGCCCCAGCATTTT
v_gene: TRBV28
d_gene: NA
j_gene: TRBJ1-5
abundance: many

CDR3aa: CASSLDRTDTQYF
CDR3nt: TGTGCCAGCAGTTTAGACAGGACTGATACGCAGTATTTT
v_gene: TRBV7-2
d_gene: NA
j_gene: TRBJ2-3
abundance: many

CDR3aa: CSAPIGGRGTGELFF
CDR3nt: TGCAGTGCTCCAATCGGGGGGCGCGGCACCGGGGAGCTGTTTTTT
v_gene: TRBV20-1
d_gene: NA
j_gene: TRBJ2-2
abundance: few

CDR3aa: CASSFQTANYGYTF
CDR3nt: TGTGCCAGCAGCTTTCAGACAGCTAACTATGGCTACACCTTC
v_gene: TRBV9
d_gene: NA
j_gene: TRBJ1-2
abundance: many

CDR3aa: CAISPGQTYNEQFF
CDR3nt: TGTGCCATCAGTCCGGGACAGACCTACAATGAGCAGTTCTTC
v_gene: TRBV10-3
d_gene: TRBD1
j_gene: TRBJ2-1
abundance: NA

CDR3aa: CASSNLGGADTQYF
CDR3nt: TGTGCCAGTTCTAACTTGGGGGGCGCAGATACGCAGTATTTT
v_gene: TRBV6-5
d_gene: NA
j_gene: TRBJ2-3
abundance: many

CDR3aa: CASSFRGQEVEETQYF
CDR3nt: TGTGCCAGCAGCTTCCGGGGGCAGGAGGTGGAGGAGACCCAGTACTTC
v_gene: TRBV13
d_gene: NA
j_gene: TRBJ2-5
abundance: NA

CDR3aa: CASSLVAGSSTDTQYF
CDR3nt: TGTGCCAGCAGCTTAGTGGCGGGGTCTAGCACAGATACGCAGTATTTT
v_gene: TRBV7-2
d_gene: NA
j_gene: TRBJ2-3
abundance: NA

CDR3aa: CASSGRTLIATNEKLFF
CDR3nt: TGTGCCAGCAGCGGGCGGACTCTGATTGCAACTAATGAAAAACTGTTTTTT
v_gene: TRBV7-9
d_gene: NA
j_gene: TRBJ1-4
abundance: NA

CDR3aa: CATSDPGDREAYGYTF
CDR3nt: TGTGCCACCAGTGACCCCGGGGACAGGGAGGCCTATGGCTACACCTTC
v_gene: TRBV24-1
d_gene: TRBD1
j_gene: TRBJ1-2
abundance: few

CDR3aa: CSVAQGPYEQYF
CDR3nt: TGCAGCGTGGCGCAGGGTCCCTACGAGCAGTACTTC
v_gene: TRBV29-1
d_gene: NA
j_gene: TRBJ2-7
abundance: NA